Shown below are 28 T cell receptor beta chains from a single sample sequenced in a study of shared clonotypes between healthy human individuals. Only in-frame clones appear in the TCRdb table, and some are missing; sequencing was by immunoSEQ multiplex PCR. This table has 190,000 or so clones, 90% to 95% appearing once. The sequencing sample was made of naive CD4+ T cells sorted from blood. The subset: CD45RA+ positively selected. These receptors were collected from a woman under 40 in good health.

The chain recombines TRBV7-2 with TRBJ2-5; TRBD2 agrees at 12 bases. With the DNA end fitting TRBJ2-7 better, the J assignment may be wrong. Germline V CDR1 and CDR2: SGHTA, FQGNSA. This CDR3 is 17 amino acids long. CDR3 protein: CASSYRASGRVTYEQYF. The CDR3 DNA is TGTGCCAGCAGCTATAGGGCTAGCGGGAGGGTTACCTACGAGCAGTACTTC.

The chain is built from TRBV4-1 and TRBJ2-7, with D hard to call. Trimming shortened V by 4 bases and J by 2 bases, and 12 bases separated the two germline ends. Germline V gene data show CDR1 as MGHRA and CDR2 as YSYEKL. There are 14 residues in the CDR3. Here the CDR3 DNA reads TGCGCCAGCAGCCGAGGCCGACCAGCCTACGAGCAGTACTTC. The encoded protein is CASSRGRPAYEQYF.

The rearrangement uses TRBV4-1 and TRBJ2-1; weak D call: TRBD2 (5 bases). V lost 0 bases and J 8 bases, leaving 17 bases between the germline ends. This CDR3 has 16 residues. Germline V lookup: CDR1 MGHRA, CDR2 YSYEKL. CDR3 region: CASSQDRLGVADEQFF. The CDR3 nucleotides are TGCGCCAGCAGCCAAGATCGGTTGGGAGTGGCGGATGAGCAGTTCTTC.

The rearrangement uses TRBV28 and TRBJ2-7; no clear D gene. The CDR3 is 13 residues long. Germline V gene data show CDR1 as MDHEN and CDR2 as SYDVKM. Trimming pared 10 bases from V and 7 bases from J, leaving 20 bases between. The CDR3 reads CATRGTLRLEQYF. For the CDR3, the DNA is TGTGCCACGCGTGGTACCTTACGCTTAGAGCAGTACTTC.

V usage is TRBV28 and J usage is TRBJ1-6; D is ambiguous. This CDR3 spans 13 amino acids. The germline V and J ends were trimmed by 7 bases and 7 bases, with 11 bases remaining between them. Germline V gene lookup returns CDR1 MDHEN and CDR2 SYDVKM. As DNA, the CDR3 is TGTGCCAGCACCGGTAGAGCGAATTCACCCCTCCACTTT. Its protein product is CASTGRANSPLHF.

The rearrangement uses TRBV5-4 and TRBJ2-5; tentatively, D is TRBD1 (5 bases). TRBJ2-7 matches the DNA end more closely, so the J call is doubtful. The CDR3 is made up of 14 amino acids. CDR1 is SGHNT, CDR2 YYREEE, per germline (reference sequence). CDR3 protein: CASSSRGSSYEQYF. The CDR3 coding sequence is TGTGCCAGCAGCTCAAGGGGTAGCTCCTACGAGCAGTACTTC.

This chain connects TRBV7-9 to TRBJ1-3; perhaps TRBD1 as D (6 bases). V was clipped by 4 bases and J by 1 base, with 20 bases between them. The germline V gene encodes CDR1 SEHNR and CDR2 FQNEAQ (reference sequence). There are 18 residues in the CDR3. The DNA for the CDR3 is TGTGCCAGCAGCTACAACGCAGGGGTGCTTAGGTCTGGAAACACCATATATTTT. Translating it yields CASSYNAGVLRSGNTIYF.

The J gene is TRBJ1-1, the V gene TRBV7-8; possible D gene TRBD1, 6 bases. The germline V and J ends were trimmed by 3 bases and 0 bases, with 11 bases remaining between them. This CDR3 is built from 15 residues. The germline CDR1 and CDR2 sequences are SGHVS and FQNEAQ. CDR3 region: CASSLQGMMNTEAFF. In nucleotides, the CDR3 is TGTGCCAGCAGCTTGCAGGGGATGATGAACACTGAAGCTTTCTTT.

The chain has TRBV2 and TRBJ1-1; no clear D gene. The ends were cut back, 5 bases at V and 6 bases at J, with 7 bases in the middle. This CDR3 has 11 amino acids. Germline V lookup: CDR1 SNHLY, CDR2 FYNNEI. CDR3 DNA sequence: TGTGCCAGCAGTTTTGTGGCTGAAGCTTTCTTT. Translating gives CASSFVAEAFF.

This chain joins TRBV29-1 and TRBJ1-1, with no clear D. Germline assignment: CDR1 SQVTM and CDR2 ANQGSEA. Trimming removed 6 bases at V and 3 bases at J, with 8 bases between. This CDR3 is 11 amino acids long. The CDR3 region is CSVLPDTEAFF. The CDR3 DNA is TGCAGCGTGCTCCCGGACACTGAAGCTTTCTTT.

This clone appeared once. The chain uses TRBV6-5 and TRBJ1-3, with D hard to call. V was trimmed by 5 bases and J by 0 bases, leaving 11 bases between them. The CDR3 loop spans 15 amino acids. Germline V gives CDR1 MNHEY, CDR2 SVGAGI. The CDR3, as DNA: TGTGCCAGCAGTACACCTAGGAACTCTGGAAACACCATATATTTT. It yields the protein CASSTPRNSGNTIYF.

Remarks on this clone: Distinct nucleotide sequences in the sample also encode this CDR3. The CDR3 sequence: CASSLGQGQETQYF. The CDR3 DNA is TGCGCCAGCAGCTTAGGGCAGGGGCAGGAGACCCAGTACTTC. The chain carries TRBV5-1 and TRBJ2-5; D is perhaps TRBD1 (6 bases). The CDR3 is 14 residues long. V was cut by 2 bases and J by 5 bases, with 13 bases left in between. Germline V CDR1 and CDR2: SGHRS, YFSETQ.

The chain employs TRBV2 and TRBJ2-3; TRBD1 matches 9 bases. Germline CDR1 is SNHLY and CDR2 is FYNNEI. V lost 7 bases, J lost 0 bases, and 8 bases stayed unmatched. The CDR3 has 16 residues. The CDR3 DNA reads as TGTGCCAGCACTCACCGGGACAGGGATAGCACAGATACGCAGTATTTT. Translation gives CASTHRDRDSTDTQYF.

The J gene is TRBJ1-5, the V gene TRBV5-1; TRBD1 aligns across 9 bases. Trimming at V came to 4 bases and at J to 7 bases, leaving 6 bases not matched to a gene. Germline lookup yields CDR1 SGHRS and CDR2 YFSETQ. The CDR3 contains 14 residues. Here the CDR3 DNA reads TGCGCCAGCAGCCAGGGACAGGGTGGCCAGCCCCAGCATTTT. Its protein is CASSQGQGGQPQHF.

This clone is a singleton in its sample. The CDR3 DNA reads as TGTGTCAGAAGCTTTCACAGGGGTCTTGGCTACACCTTC. Protein: CVRSFHRGLGYTF. This chain joins TRBV7-5 and TRBJ1-2; TRBD1 was called by the table and not checked on the DNA. TRBV7-5 is a known pseudogene. The CDR3 covers 13 residues.

V gene TRBV5-1 combines with J gene TRBJ1-2, with D unclear. Germline V gene sequence: CDR1 SGHRS, CDR2 YFSETQ. The V end lost 4 bases, the J end lost 8 bases, and 12 bases lay between the germline ends. The CDR3 has 12 amino acids. CDR3 sequence (DNA): TGCGCCAGCAGCCCGACGGCGCAAGGCTACACCTTC. Amino acid sequence: CASSPTAQGYTF.

This rearrangement joins TRBV19 to TRBJ2-1, with D possibly being TRBD1 or TRBD2 (5 bases each). This CDR3 spans 16 amino acids. Trimming took off 3 bases at V and 1 base at J, with 13 bases between the two ends. Germline assignment: CDR1 LNHDA and CDR2 SQIVND (reference sequence). CDR3 sequence (DNA): TGTGCCAGTAGTATCCCGAGGGGAAGGTCCTACAATGAGCAGTTCTTC. Its protein is CASSIPRGRSYNEQFF.

The rearrangement joins TRBV16 to TRBJ2-1, with a tentative D call TRBD2 (5 bases). Trimming removed 1 base at V and 0 bases at J, with 7 bases between. The CDR3 is 15 residues long. Germline loops: CDR1 KGHSY, CDR2 FQNENV. The CDR3 protein is CASSQFTSSYNEQFF. The CDR3 region has the DNA TGTGCCAGCAGCCAATTCACTAGCTCCTACAATGAGCAGTTCTTC.

V usage is TRBV29-1 and J usage is TRBJ1-5; D is ambiguous. V lost 7 bases and J 0 bases, leaving 13 bases between the germline ends. The CDR3 runs to 14 residues. CDR1 is SQVTM and CDR2 is ANQGSEA in the germline V gene. The CDR3 protein is CSALIGYSNQPQHF. CDR3 nucleotide sequence: TGCAGCGCACTAATAGGCTATAGCAATCAGCCCCAGCATTTT.

This chain uses TRBV28 with TRBJ1-2; 8 bases map to TRBD1. Germline values: CDR1 MDHEN, CDR2 SYDVKM. The CDR3 sequence is 14 residues long. The V and J ends lost 4 bases and 4 bases, in that order; junction bases with no gene match: 5. CDR3 nucleotide sequence: TGTGCCAGCAGTTCAACAGGGGGTGGCTATGGCTACACCTTC. It translates to CASSSTGGGYGYTF.

V gene TRBV28 combines with J gene TRBJ1-2, with a tentative D call TRBD1 (5 bases). The V end was cut by 1 base, the J end by 7 bases, with 13 bases between. From germline, CDR1 is MDHEN and CDR2 SYDVKM. The CDR3 is 14 residues long. CDR3 nucleotide sequence: TGTGCCAGCAGTTTATTAGTCAGGGTTGGTGGCTACACCTTC. It yields the protein CASSLLVRVGGYTF.

This chain links TRBV10-3 with TRBJ1-2; 8 nucleotides agree with TRBD1. Germline values: CDR1 ENHRY, CDR2 SYGVKD. The CDR3 spans 13 residues. The V gene end was trimmed by 4 bases and the J gene end by 6 bases; junction bases not matched to a gene: 4. This CDR3 reads CAISGGTGNGYTF. Here the CDR3 DNA reads TGTGCCATCAGTGGGGGGACAGGCAATGGCTACACCTTC.

This chain links TRBV7-2 with TRBJ2-3; perhaps TRBD2 as D (5 bases). Trimming stripped 6 bases from V and 10 bases from J, with 14 bases between. CDR1 and CDR2 (germline): SGHTA, FQGNSA. The CDR3 is made up of 12 amino acids. The CDR3 DNA reads TGTGCCAGCAGTGGCGGAGCGGCGGCGCAGTATTTT. Protein: CASSGGAAAQYF.

This chain's CDR3 is CASSWQGKGRAGSEQYF. CDR3 in DNA: TGTGCCAGTAGTTGGCAGGGGAAGGGCCGGGCGGGATCGGAGCAGTACTTC. This chain links TRBV19 with TRBJ2-5, with D perhaps given as TRBD1 or TRBD2 (6 bases each). CDR3 length equals 17 residues. Germline lookup yields CDR1 LNHDA and CDR2 SQIVND (reference sequence). V gave up 5 bases and J gave up 11 bases, with 30 bases separating them.

This chain links TRBV6-1 with TRBJ1-4; no firm D call. The CDR3 is 15 amino acids. Germline V gene lookup returns CDR1 MNHNS and CDR2 SASEGT. V was shortened by 3 bases and J by 0 bases, with 8 bases between the two germline ends. CDR3 DNA: TGTGCCAGCAGTGACAGGACCGCAACTAATGAAAAACTGTTTTTT. Translated: CASSDRTATNEKLFF.

V gene TRBV29-1 combines with J gene TRBJ2-5; the match to TRBD1 covers 7 bases. This CDR3 region has 12 residues. Trimming cost V 5 bases and J 3 bases; bases outside gene matches: 3. The germline gives CDR1 SQVTM, CDR2 ANQGSEA. The CDR3 sequence is CSVRQGKETQYF. Written as DNA, the CDR3 is TGCAGCGTTAGACAGGGAAAAGAGACCCAGTACTTC.

This sequence joins TRBV7-7 and TRBJ2-5, with TRBD2 identical over 10 bases. J lost 1 base, V lost 2 bases, and 1 base had no gene match. The CDR3 covers 15 residues. The germline CDR1 and CDR2 sequences are SSHAT and FNYEAQ (reference sequence). Here the CDR3 reads CASSLRLAGQETQYF. DNA of the CDR3: TGTGCCAGCAGCTTAAGACTAGCGGGCCAAGAGACCCAGTACTTC.

V and J are TRBV5-1 and TRBJ2-1; TRBD2 aligns across 9 bases. Germline CDR1 reads SGHRS; CDR2 reads YFSETQ. The CDR3 has 15 residues. V lost 4 bases and J lost 7; bases outside the gene matches: 9. The CDR3 protein is CASSTVLAGLNEQFF. The CDR3 nucleotides are TGCGCCAGCAGCACGGTACTAGCGGGCTTAAATGAGCAGTTCTTC. The whole variable domain, filled in from reference TRBV5-1 and TRBJ2-1, reads KAGVTQTPRYLIKTRGQQVTLSCSPISGHRSVSWYQQTPGQGLQFLFEYFSETQRNKGNFPGRFSGRQFSNSRSEMNVSTLELGDSALYLCASSTVLAGLNEQFFGPGTRLTVL.